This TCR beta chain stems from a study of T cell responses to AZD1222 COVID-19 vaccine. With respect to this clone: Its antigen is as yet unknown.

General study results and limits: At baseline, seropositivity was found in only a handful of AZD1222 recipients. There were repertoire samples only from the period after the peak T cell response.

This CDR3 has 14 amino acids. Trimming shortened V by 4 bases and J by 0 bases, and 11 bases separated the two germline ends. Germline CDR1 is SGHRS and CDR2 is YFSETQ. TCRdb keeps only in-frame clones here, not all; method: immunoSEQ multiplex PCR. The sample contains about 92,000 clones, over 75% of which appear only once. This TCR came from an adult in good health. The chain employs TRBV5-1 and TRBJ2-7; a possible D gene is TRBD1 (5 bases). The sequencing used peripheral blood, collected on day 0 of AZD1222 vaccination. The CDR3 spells CASSLMTDSYEQYF. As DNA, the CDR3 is TGCGCCAGCAGCCTGATGACAGACTCCTACGAGCAGTACTTC.